What follows describes a single T cell receptor (beta chain). The data were obtained in a study of blood T cell repertoires in COVID-19. Study information: Collection of acute and convalescent COVID-19 samples took place in the United States, Italy and Spain. The cDNA or gDNA used as material had been derived from T cells, B-cell-depleted T cells, or PBMCs.

Patients of the Seattle cohort, enrolled during active infection, were followed longitudinally. The data were produced by immunoSEQ multiplex PCR, yet TCRdb's version contains in-frame clones alone and is incomplete. The table records 110,000 or so clones, approximately 85% of them present only once. V lost 5 bases, J lost 3 bases, and 20 bases lay in between. Germline V gene data show CDR1 as SEHNR and CDR2 as FQNEAQ (reference sequence). The CDR3 has 16 residues. The sequence derives from a woman aged 55-70 years with COVID-19, enrolled during active disease. The sample consisted of peripheral blood. The J gene is TRBJ2-7, the V gene TRBV7-9; D possibly corresponds to TRBD1 (6 bases). In DNA form, the CDR3 reads TGTGCCAGCAGCCGCCACAGGGAGCAGAAAGGCTACGAGCAGTACTTC. As protein: CASSRHREQKGYEQYF. Together with reference TRBV7-9 and TRBJ2-7, the CDR3 gives the full variable domain: DTGVSQNPRHKITKRGQNVTFRCDPISEHNRLYWYRQTLGQGPEFLTYFQNEAQLEKSRLLSDRFSAERPKGSFSTLEIQRTEQGDSAMYLCASSRHREQKGYEQYFGPGTRLTVT.